What follows describes a single T cell receptor beta chain. Its antigen is not known. The record originates from a study of T cells expressing NK-cell markers. Study in general: It was sorted CD3+CD56-NKG2C+, CD3+CD56+NKG2C- and CD3+CD56+NKG2C+ T cells that provided the TCR beta repertoires.

Study results and limitations: In a group of five to seven donors, dominant NKG2C+ clonotypes represented about 1.0-7.5% of CD8+ T cells. The study found these clonotypes also leading the CD3+CD56-NKG2C+ fraction in a few donors.

The V gene's germline CDR1 is LNHDA and CDR2 SQIVND (reference sequence). This CDR3 is 14 amino acids long. TCRdb reprocessed the 5' RACE reads and keeps a single row for each CDR3 protein, giving no DNA. This sample contains roughly 350,000 distinct CDR3 sequences. The TCR originated in a man aged 18 to 69 in good health. The gene calls are TRBV19 and TRBJ1-5; the TCRdb call, TRBD1, lacks DNA for checking. Sequencing input: blood T cells: a sorted CD56 or NKG2C T cell subset, CD4+ or CD8+ T cells, or bulk PBMC T cells (not recorded which). CDR3 in amino acids: CASNRDRGPQPQHF.